Each of the 10 T cell receptor beta chains below was sequenced from the same sample in a study of T cells in Graves' hyperthyroidism and ophthalmopathy. TCR beta CDR3 regions were amplified from RNA transcripts. An initial round of RT-PCR targeting the TCR CDR3 relied on the HTBI primer set. TCRdb analysed the multiplex PCR reads with MiXCR anew, one entry per CDR3 protein. The sample comprises around 400,000 distinct CDR3 sequences, roughly 13% of which are singletons, and over 8.5% rests with the top ten. Material for sequencing was blood. The source of these receptors is a young woman with Graves' hyperthyroidism.

Here the CDR3 DNA reads TGTGCCAGCAGCAAACGTGAGGGGGAGACCCAGTACTTC. Translating gives CASSKREGETQYF. V is TRBV7-6 and J is TRBJ2-5, with D tentatively TRBD1 or TRBD2 (5 bases each). Looked up from germline, CDR1 is SGHVS and CDR2 is FNYEAQ. The germline V and J ends were trimmed by 5 bases and 5 bases, with 12 bases remaining between them. CDR3 size: 13 residues.

This clonotype showed up just a few times. The rearrangement uses TRBV19 and TRBJ2-5, with 7 bases aligning to TRBD2. CDR3 length: 15 amino acids. The junction had 9 bases not matched to a gene; V was cut back by 3 bases and J by 5 bases. Germline assignment: CDR1 LNHDA and CDR2 SQIVND (reference sequence). The CDR3 sequence: CASSIGVAGGETQYF. The CDR3 DNA follows: TGTGCCAGTAGTATTGGCGTTGCCGGGGGGGAGACCCAGTACTTC.

V gene TRBV20-1 combines with J gene TRBJ2-5, with 15 bases fitting TRBD2. Germline V gene data show CDR1 as DFQATT and CDR2 as SNEGSKA (reference sequence). This CDR3 is built from 17 residues. Trimming cost V 3 bases and J 4 bases; bases outside gene matches: 9. The CDR3 loop is CSASGRTSGGAAETQYF. The CDR3 nucleotides are TGCAGTGCTAGTGGGCGGACTAGCGGGGGGGCGGCAGAGACCCAGTACTTC.

This clonotype was seen at least ten times. The chain is built from TRBV28 and TRBJ2-4, with 9 bases fitting TRBD1. The CDR3 sequence is 15 residues long. Per germline, CDR1 MDHEN and CDR2 SYDVKM. V lost 5 bases and J lost 5; bases outside the gene matches: 7. The CDR3 region is CASSLTGQGENIQYF. The DNA for the CDR3 is TGTGCCAGCAGTCTGACGGGACAGGGAGAAAACATTCAGTACTTC.

This clonotype was recorded at least ten times. The V call is TRBV2, the J call TRBJ1-2; D is unresolved. Trimming shortened V by 6 bases and J by 2 bases, and 7 bases separated the two germline ends. CDR3 size: 12 residues. CDR1 and CDR2 (germline): SNHLY, FYNNEI. In nucleotides, the CDR3 is TGTGCCAGCAGCCCGCAGAACTATGGCTACACCTTC. Encoded protein: CASSPQNYGYTF. Variable domain in full (rest from reference TRBV2 and TRBJ1-2): EPEVTQTPSHQVTQMGQEVILRCVPISNHLYFYWYRQILGQKVEFLVSFYNNEISEKSEIFDDQFSVERPDGSNFTLKIRSTKLEDSAMYFCASSPQNYGYTFGSGTRLTVV.

The table lists this clonotype with many counts. For the CDR3, the DNA is TGTGCCAGCAGCGCCCGGGGGAACACTGAAGCTTTCTTT. It is translated as CASSARGNTEAFF. The chain combines TRBV5-5 with TRBJ1-1; the D is unclear. The germline V and J ends were trimmed by 4 bases and 1 base, with 8 bases remaining between them. Germline V lookup: CDR1 SGHKS, CDR2 YYEKEE (reference sequence). The CDR3 sequence is 13 residues long.

The chain recombines TRBV4-2 with TRBJ2-7, with D unresolved. Germline V gene data show CDR1 as LGHNA and CDR2 as YNFKEQ. The CDR3 extends over 18 amino acids. The V gene lost 0 bases and the J gene lost 3 bases, with 21 bases spanning the gap. Written as DNA, the CDR3 is TGTGCCAGCAGCCAAGATAGTAGGAGACTTCCCACGAGCTACGAGCAGTACTTC. This sequence encodes CASSQDSRRLPTSYEQYF.

This clonotype was counted ten times or more. The V call is TRBV12-3 or TRBV12-4, the J call TRBJ2-2; TRBD2 matches 10 bases. Trimming removed 2 bases from V and 5 bases from J; junction bases left unmatched: 5. The CDR3 extends over 16 amino acids. CDR3 nucleotides: TGTGCCAGCAGTTTAATAGGGACTAGCGTTACCGGGGAGCTGTTTTTT. It yields the protein CASSLIGTSVTGELFF.

CDR3 nucleotides: TGTGCCAGCTTCGGGGGGGGCGTCTATGGCTACACCTTC. Translation: CASFGGGVYGYTF. This chain connects TRBV11-2 to TRBJ1-2; a weak D match, TRBD1 (6 bases). CDR1 is SGHAT, CDR2 FQNNGV, per germline. V was pared by 8 bases and J by 4 bases, with 14 bases between. The CDR3 extends over 13 amino acids.

The gene calls are TRBV24-1 and TRBJ2-1; possible D gene TRBD1, 5 bases. V gave up 2 bases and J gave up 6 bases, with 7 bases separating them. Germline loops: CDR1 KGHDR, CDR2 SFDVKD. This CDR3 has 13 amino acids. The CDR3 DNA is TGTGCCACCAGTGATTCGACAGTCAATGAGCAGTTCTTC. Translation: CATSDSTVNEQFF.